Below are 17 T cell receptor beta chains sequenced from a single sample in a study of Ad26.COV2.S vaccination and SARS-CoV-2 variants. This table comes from immunoSEQ multiplex PCR, and its TCRdb copy is limited to in-frame clones, with some not included. Among roughly 680,000 clones, roughly 90% were seen once, and the ten largest hold around 1.4%. The treatment is: about 20 received Ad26.COV2.S at low or high dose, single or two shots; about five received placebo; per-sample allocation not given. All samples were drawn on day 63, counting from the first vaccine or placebo injection. The material sequenced was peripheral blood, taken in a trial of Ad26.COV2.S vaccine versus placebo. The receptors shown here come from a person aged 18-65 years who received the Ad26.COV2.S COVID-19 vaccine or a placebo.

This sequence joins TRBV7-2 and TRBJ2-2; D unresolved. V was cut by 4 bases and J by 7 bases, with 10 bases left in between. CDR1 and CDR2 from the germline V gene are SGHTA and FQGNSA. The CDR3 totals 13 residues. The CDR3 nucleotides read TGTGCCAGCAGCTCTTCAGGTGGCGGGGAGCTGTTTTTT. Encoded protein: CASSSSGGGELFF.

V is TRBV5-1 and J is TRBJ2-3, with 8 bases matching TRBD2. V lost 2 bases, J lost 14 bases, and 7 bases stayed unmatched. The germline CDR1 and CDR2 sequences are SGHRS and YFSETQ. The CDR3 has 12 residues. The CDR3 nucleotides read TGCGCCAGCAGCTTCACTAGCGGAGGGTGGTATTTT. As protein: CASSFTSGGWYF.

The chain is built from TRBV25-1 and TRBJ1-4; the match to TRBD1 covers 7 bases. With V trimmed by 1 base and J by 10 bases, 9 bases remained unmatched. CDR3 length: 15 residues. Germline V CDR1 and CDR2: MGHDK, SYGVNS. CDR3 sequence (DNA): TGTGCCAGCAGTGAATGGGGTGGGGACAGCGGAAAACTGTTTTTT. It yields the protein CASSEWGGDSGKLFF. Together with reference TRBV25-1 and TRBJ1-4, the CDR3 gives the full variable domain: EADIYQTPRYLVIGTGKKITLECSQTMGHDKMYWYQQDPGMELHLIHYSYGVNSTEKGDLSSESTVSRIRTEHFPLTLESARPSHTSQYLCASSEWGGDSGKLFFGSGTQLSVL.

The V gene is TRBV7-2, the J gene TRBJ1-6, with D uncertain. CDR3 length equals 15 residues. Trimming stripped 4 bases from V and 6 bases from J, with 13 bases between. Germline CDR1 reads SGHTA; CDR2 reads FQGNSA. The CDR3 reads CASSSAAVGNSPLHF. Written as DNA, the CDR3 is TGTGCCAGCAGCTCCGCGGCCGTCGGTAATTCACCCCTCCACTTT.

The CDR3 loop is CASSSFQPSYEQYF. The CDR3 DNA reads as TGTGCCAGCAGCTCGTTCCAGCCCTCCTACGAGCAGTACTTC. V and J are TRBV5-6 and TRBJ2-7; D ambiguous. CDR3 size: 14 residues. Germline CDR1 SGHDT, CDR2 YYEEEE. V was cut by 3 bases and J by 0 bases, with 10 bases left in between.

V is TRBV4-1 and J is TRBJ2-1; unclear D gene. Germline CDR1 is MGHRA and CDR2 is YSYEKL. The CDR3 length is 11 residues. V lost 0 bases to trimming and J lost 7 bases, with 1 base between them. This chain's CDR3 is CASSQENEQFF. As DNA, the CDR3 is TGCGCCAGCAGCCAAGAAAATGAGCAGTTCTTC.

The rearrangement links TRBV14 to TRBJ1-3, with TRBD1 as a possible D gene (5 bases). Germline assignment: CDR1 SGHDN and CDR2 FVKESK. This CDR3 comprises 16 residues. Trimming pared 8 bases from V and 0 bases from J, leaving 17 bases between. This chain's CDR3 is CASSRGLSFSGNTIYF. DNA of the CDR3: TGTGCCAGCTCCCGGGGCCTAAGTTTCTCTGGAAACACCATATATTTT.

A few counts support this clone. This chain uses TRBV6-5 with TRBJ1-5, with TRBD1 as a possible D gene (5 bases). This CDR3 has 13 residues. V lost 6 bases and J 7 bases, leaving 13 bases between the germline ends. The germline gives CDR1 MNHEY, CDR2 SVGAGI. The CDR3 loop is CASSTGLRQPQHF. CDR3 nucleotides: TGTGCCAGCAGCACGGGACTACGACAGCCCCAGCATTTT.

This clone was observed once. The genes are TRBV14 and TRBJ1-2; D not certain. The V gene lost 1 base and the J gene lost 4 bases, with 7 bases spanning the gap. CDR3 size: 13 residues. Germline loops: CDR1 SGHDN, CDR2 FVKESK. Here the CDR3 reads CASSQGVSYGYTF. In nucleotides, the CDR3 is TGTGCCAGCAGCCAAGGAGTCAGCTATGGCTACACCTTC.

The chain uses TRBV6-2 or TRBV6-3 and TRBJ2-5, with D perhaps matching TRBD2 (6 bases). Germline-derived CDR1 and CDR2 are MNHEY and SVGEGT. The V end was cut by 5 bases, the J end by 5 bases, with 18 bases between. The CDR3 length is 15 residues. CDR3 protein: CASSQPGLRQETQYF. The CDR3 coding sequence is TGTGCCAGCAGTCAACCGGGACTGCGGCAGGAGACCCAGTACTTC.

Only one count was recorded for this clone. The chain is built from TRBV19 and TRBJ1-4, with D perhaps TRBD1 (6 bases). Per germline, CDR1 LNHDA and CDR2 SQIVND (reference sequence). The CDR3 runs 13 residues. Trimming pared 7 bases from V and 11 bases from J, leaving 17 bases between. The CDR3 spells CASIGRGAGKLFF. The CDR3 coding sequence is TGTGCCAGTATTGGAAGGGGGGCCGGCAAACTGTTTTTT. The full variable domain, its missing parts supplied by reference TRBV19 and TRBJ1-4, is DGGITQSPKYLFRKEGQNVTLSCEQNLNHDAMYWYRQDPGQGLRLIYYSQIVNDFQKGDIAEGYSVSREKKESFPLTVTSAQKNPTAFYLCASIGRGAGKLFFGSGTQLSVL.

V usage is TRBV7-2 and J usage is TRBJ1-2; tentative D call: TRBD1 (5 bases). Per germline, CDR1 SGHTA and CDR2 FQGNSA. CDR3 size: 15 residues. Trimming cost V 1 base and J 0 bases, with 9 bases left between them. In nucleotides, the CDR3 is TGTGCCAGCAGCTTAGGGCAGGGAGCTAACTATGGCTACACCTTC. Protein: CASSLGQGANYGYTF. Looking up the rest from reference TRBV7-2 and TRBJ1-2 gives the full variable domain: GAGVSQSPSNKVTEKGKDVELRCDPISGHTALYWYRQSLGQGLEFLIYFQGNSAPDKSGLPSDRFSAERTGGSVSTLTIQRTQQEDSAVYLCASSLGQGANYGYTFGSGTRLTVV.

The DNA of the CDR3 is TGTGCCAGCAGTTACGCAGGTATGGCAGAGCAGTACTTC. Translated, it gives CASSYAGMAEQYF. The rearrangement joins TRBV6-2 or TRBV6-3 to TRBJ2-7; D uncertain. The CDR3 is made up of 13 amino acids. Germline CDR1 reads MNHEY; CDR2 reads SVGEGT. With 2 bases removed from V and 7 bases from J, the gap between germline ends came to 12 bases.

Remarks on this clone: Other DNA sequences within the sample encode an identical CDR3. V and J are TRBV19 and TRBJ1-1; 8 bases are a match to TRBD1. Germline CDR1 and CDR2: LNHDA and SQIVND (reference sequence). The CDR3 has 14 residues. V lost 6 bases and J lost 2; bases outside the gene matches: 5. CDR3 DNA: TGTGCCAGTAGCGACAGGGGTGGAAACACTGAAGCTTTCTTT. It yields the protein CASSDRGGNTEAFF.

The V gene is TRBV5-1, the J gene TRBJ2-5; 9 bases line up with TRBD2. The ends lost 6 bases at V and 2 bases at J; junction bases unmatched: 8. Germline V gives CDR1 SGHRS, CDR2 YFSETQ. The CDR3 has 15 residues. As DNA, the CDR3 is TGCGCCAGCACCCCGGGCGGGGGGGCTCAAGAGACCCAGTACTTC. Translation: CASTPGGGAQETQYF.

The rearrangement uses TRBV29-1 and TRBJ2-7; 8 bases line up with TRBD1. Germline CDR1 is SQVTM and CDR2 is ANQGSEA. The J segment lost 2 bases and the V segment lost 5 bases, leaving 5 bases of the junction unmatched. This CDR3 comprises 13 residues. The CDR3 region is CSVFGTGAYEQYF. DNA of the CDR3: TGCAGCGTTTTCGGGACAGGAGCCTACGAGCAGTACTTC.

The gene calls are TRBV10-3 and TRBJ1-3, with 9 bases that match TRBD1. Germline V gene sequence: CDR1 ENHRY, CDR2 SYGVKD. The V segment lost 4 bases and the J segment 1 base; nucleotides outside the gene matches: 2. The CDR3 sequence is 15 residues long. The CDR3 loop reads CAISVGQGSGNTIYF. CDR3 nucleotide sequence: TGTGCCATCAGTGTAGGACAGGGGTCTGGAAACACCATATATTTT.